The rows below give T cell receptor beta chains drawn from one sample of a study of tumor-infiltrating lymphocytes in primary liver carcinoma. TCRdb re-called the multiplex PCR reads through MiXCR, storing one row per CDR3 protein. The sample records 100,000 or so distinct CDR3 sequences, approximately 71% being singletons. Sequenced sample: liver tumor tissue from sampling region 5. The origin of the receptors is a woman aged 60-75 years with primary liver carcinoma and hepatitis B virus infection. Each CDR3 is given with its conserved first and last residue. Each record gives: D gene, clone size, J gene, V gene, CDR3 protein, CDR3 DNA. The D gene is left open where the match is weak. Clone size is given for some rows only: seen once, a few or many times, or a class if the clone is expanded.

. | . | TRBJ2-3 | TRBV4-1 | CASRRTRDPDTQCF | TGCGCCAGTAGGCGAACCAGGGACCCAGATACGCAGTGTTTT
TRBD1 | many | TRBJ2-3 | TRBV6-5 | CASSYSVPGGGADTQYF | TGTGCCAGCAGTTACTCGGTCCCAGGGGGCGGTGCAGATACGCAGTATTTT
TRBD2 | . | TRBJ2-4 | TRBV2 | CASSGTSGRQNIQYF | TGTGCCAGCAGCGGGACTAGCGGGAGACAAAACATTCAGTACTTC
. | many | TRBJ2-5 | TRBV29-1 | CSVVNRAETQYF | TGCAGCGTTGTGAACAGGGCTGAGACCCAGTACTTC
TRBD1 | . | TRBJ2-1 | TRBV11-3 | CTSGARDRVYEQFF | TGCACCAGCGGCGCTCGGGACAGGGTATACGAGCAGTTCTTC
. | . | TRBJ1-2 | TRBV30 | CAWSVSQGVRIYDYTF | TGTGCCTGGAGTGTTTCACAGGGAGTCCGCATCTATGATTACACCTTC
. | . | TRBJ2-5 | TRBV11-2 | CASSGGPQAWEETQYF | TGTGCCAGTAGTGGGGGACCGCAGGCGTGGGAAGAGACCCAGTACTTC
. | . | TRBJ2-7 | TRBV11-2 | CASSFNRGSPFEQYF | TGTGCCAGCAGCTTTAATCGGGGATCCCCCTTCGAGCAGTACTTC
TRBD2 | . | TRBJ2-1 | TRBV11-1 | CDSRLGWAGAEYNEQFF | TGTGACAGCCGATTAGGATGGGCGGGAGCGGAGTATAATGAGCAGTTCTTC
. | many | TRBJ2-7 | TRBV6-1 | CASKIDRMYSYEQYF | TGTGCCAGCAAGATCGACAGGATGTACTCCTACGAGCAGTACTTC
. | once | TRBJ2-1 | TRBV29-1 | CSVQQTGWYNKQFF | TGCAGCGTTCAACAGACCGGGTGGTACAATAAGCAGTTCTTC
TRBD2 | . | TRBJ2-7 | TRBV6-1 | CAISEKAGAAEEQYF | TGTGCCATCAGTGAAAAGGCGGGAGCCGCTGAGGAGCAGTATTTC
TRBD2 | . | TRBJ2-5 | TRBV11-2 | CARSTGTSKTQYF | TGTGCCAGGAGCACAGGGACTAGCAAGACCCAGTACTTC
TRBD2 | . | TRBJ2-7 | TRBV11-3 | CASSSGTSGRREQYF | TGTGCCAGCAGTTCAGGGACTAGCGGTCGTCGGGAGCAGTACTTC
. | many | TRBJ2-1 | TRBV25-1 | CASNPGRSYNEQFF | TGTGCCAGCAACCCAGGGAGGTCCTACAATGAGCAGTTCTTC
. | many | TRBJ2-7 | TRBV6-5 | CASSYQRRSYEQYF | TGTGCCAGCAGTTACCAGAGGAGATCCTACGAGCAGTACTTC
TRBD1 | . | TRBJ1-1 | TRBV5-1 | CASSPGTVYTETFF | TGCGCCAGTAGCCCTGGGACAGTGTACACTGAAACTTTCTTT
TRBD1 | . | TRBJ2-3 | TRBV11-2 | CASGLAGQAITDTHYF | TGTGCCAGCGGCTTAGCCGGACAGGCGATTACAGATACGCACTATTTT
. | many | TRBJ1-5 | TRBV6-6 | CASSRDQPQHF | TGTGCCAGCAGCCGGGATCAGCCCCAGCATTTT
. | . | TRBJ1-1 | TRBV20-1 | CSARDSLAGTMNTEAFF | TGCAGTGCTAGAGATTCCTTAGCTGGGACCATGAACACTGAAGCTTTCTTT
. | . | TRBJ2-4 | TRBV18 | CASSPEHIQYF | TGTGCCAGCTCACCAGAACATATTCAGTACTTC
. | . | TRBJ2-5 | TRBV7-8 | CASSIYGQKQETQYF | TGTGCCAGCAGCATTTATGGACAGAAACAAGAGACCCAGTACTTC
TRBD1 | few | TRBJ1-2 | TRBV18 | CASSIGTADYGHTF | TGTGCCAGCTCAATCGGGACAGCCGATTATGGCCACACCTTC
. | . | TRBJ2-2 | TRBV6-5 | CTSCYRIFGQNTGELFF | TGTACCAGCTGTTATCGGATCTTTGGCCAGAACACCGGGGAGCTGTTTTTT
TRBD2 | once | TRBJ2-1 | TRBV25-1 | CASCEREYNERFF | TGTGCCAGCTGTGAGCGGGAGTACAATGAGCGGTTCTTC
. | . | TRBJ1-1 | TRBV28 | CASSPPAINEAFF | TGTGCCAGCAGTCCACCCGCGATCAATGAAGCTTTCTTT
. | few | TRBJ2-7 | TRBV2 | CASSHRENEQYF | TGTGCCAGCAGTCACAGGGAGAACGAGCAGTACTTC
. | . | TRBJ1-5 | TRBV30 | CVWSSRGNQPQHF | TGTGTCTGGAGTAGTAGAGGGAATCAGCCCCAGCATTTT
. | few | TRBJ2-6 | TRBV18 | CASSPGSGANVLTF | TGTGCCAGCTCCCCAGGGTCTGGGGCCAACGTCCTGACTTTC
TRBD1 | . | TRBJ2-2 | TRBV2 | CASIPGQGAAGELFF | TGTGCCAGCATTCCGGGACAGGGGGCAGCCGGGGAGCTGTTTTTT
. | few | TRBJ1-1 | TRBV5-1 | CASSLWADTEAFF | TGCGCCAGCAGCTTGTGGGCAGACACTGAAGCTTTCTTT
TRBD2 | . | TRBJ2-1 | TRBV6-1 | CATGAGDSYVEQFF | TGTGCCACCGGAGCGGGGGACTCCTACGTTGAGCAGTTCTTC
. | . | TRBJ1-2 | TRBV11-2 | CASSVDLIRALRFGYTF | TGTGCCAGCAGCGTAGATCTGATCAGGGCGCTGCGCTTTGGCTACACCTTC
. | . | TRBJ1-6 | TRBV6-5 | CTSSYSGGGTYNSPLHF | TGTACCAGCAGTTATTCGGGTGGGGGGACCTATAATTCACCCCTCCACTTT
TRBD1 | . | TRBJ2-3 | TRBV11-3 | CTSSHRTGTDTQFF | TGTACCAGCAGCCATCGGACAGGCACAGATACACAGTTTTTT
. | many | TRBJ2-6 | TRBV5-4 | CASSFGATGSGANVLTF | TGTGCCAGCAGCTTTGGGGCGACAGGCTCTGGGGCCAACGTCCTGACTTTC
. | once | TRBJ2-7 | TRBV4-2 | CASGQGVLNSYEQYF | TGTGCCAGCGGCCAGGGAGTCTTAAACTCGTACGAGCAGTACTTC
TRBD2 | . | TRBJ2-1 | TRBV7-3 | CASSFAGTRGSNEQFF | TGTGCCAGCAGCTTCGCAGGGACTCGCGGGAGTAATGAGCAGTTCTTC
. | . | TRBJ2-2 | TRBV11-2 | CASSLDRTGVPFF | TGTGCCAGCAGCTTAGATAGGACTGGTGTGCCGTTTTTT
. | few | TRBJ2-7 | TRBV7-3 | CASSPTGASYEQYF | TGTGCCAGCAGCCCCACAGGAGCGTCCTACGAGCAGTACTTC